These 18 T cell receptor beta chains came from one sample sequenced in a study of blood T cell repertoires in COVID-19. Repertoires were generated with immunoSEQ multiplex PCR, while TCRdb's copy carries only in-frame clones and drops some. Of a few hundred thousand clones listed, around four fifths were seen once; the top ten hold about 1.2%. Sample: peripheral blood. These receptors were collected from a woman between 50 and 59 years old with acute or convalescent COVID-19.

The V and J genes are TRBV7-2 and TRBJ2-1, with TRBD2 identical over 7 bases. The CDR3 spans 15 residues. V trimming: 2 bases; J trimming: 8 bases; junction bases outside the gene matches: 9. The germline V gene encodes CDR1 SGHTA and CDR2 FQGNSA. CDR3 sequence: CASSLTTGGVDEQFF. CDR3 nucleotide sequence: TGTGCCAGCAGCTTAACGACGGGAGGAGTCGATGAGCAGTTCTTC. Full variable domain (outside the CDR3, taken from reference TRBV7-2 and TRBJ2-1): GAGVSQSPSNKVTEKGKDVELRCDPISGHTALYWYRQSLGQGLEFLIYFQGNSAPDKSGLPSDRFSAERTGGSVSTLTIQRTQQEDSAVYLCASSLTTGGVDEQFFGPGTRLTVL.

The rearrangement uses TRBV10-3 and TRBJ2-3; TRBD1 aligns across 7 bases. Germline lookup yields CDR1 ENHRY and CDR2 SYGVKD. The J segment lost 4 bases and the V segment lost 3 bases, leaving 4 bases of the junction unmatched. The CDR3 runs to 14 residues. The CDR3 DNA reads TGTGCCATCAGTGACCGACAGGGCTCAGATACGCAGTATTTT. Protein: CAISDRQGSDTQYF.

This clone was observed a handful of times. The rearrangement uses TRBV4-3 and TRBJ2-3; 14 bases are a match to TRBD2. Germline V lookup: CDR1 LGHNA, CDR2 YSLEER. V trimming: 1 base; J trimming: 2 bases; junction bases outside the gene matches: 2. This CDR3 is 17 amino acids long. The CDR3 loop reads CASSQGTSGRNTDTQYF. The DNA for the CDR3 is TGCGCCAGCAGCCAAGGGACTAGCGGGAGGAACACAGATACGCAGTATTTT.

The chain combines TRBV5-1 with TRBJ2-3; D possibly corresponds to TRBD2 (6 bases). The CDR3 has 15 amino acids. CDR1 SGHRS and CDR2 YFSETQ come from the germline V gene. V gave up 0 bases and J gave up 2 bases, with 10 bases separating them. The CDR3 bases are TGCGCCAGCAGCTTGGTGGGCGGGAACACAGATACGCAGTATTTT. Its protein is CASSLVGGNTDTQYF.

CDR3 region: CASSLGDRGGSGNTIYF. The CDR3 DNA follows: TGCGCCAGCAGCTTGGGCGACAGGGGAGGTTCTGGAAACACCATATATTTT. The chain couples TRBV5-1 to TRBJ1-3, with 8 nucleotides matching TRBD1. In germline, CDR1 is SGHRS, CDR2 YFSETQ. The ends lost 0 bases at V and 1 base at J; junction bases unmatched: 6. This CDR3 has 17 amino acids.

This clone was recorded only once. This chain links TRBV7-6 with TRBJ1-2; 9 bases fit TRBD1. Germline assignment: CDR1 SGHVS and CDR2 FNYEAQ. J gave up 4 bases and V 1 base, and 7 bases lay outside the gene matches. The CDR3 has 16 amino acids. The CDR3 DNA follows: TGTGCCAGCAGCTTAGATATCGGACAGGGGTTCTATGGCTACACCTTC. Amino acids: CASSLDIGQGFYGYTF.

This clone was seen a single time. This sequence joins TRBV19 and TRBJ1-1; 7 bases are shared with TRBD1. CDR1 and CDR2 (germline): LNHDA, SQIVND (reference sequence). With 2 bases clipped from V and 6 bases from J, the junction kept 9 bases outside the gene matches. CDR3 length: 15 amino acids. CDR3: CASSITGDRYPEAFF. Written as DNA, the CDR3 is TGTGCCAGTAGTATAACAGGGGACCGGTACCCTGAAGCTTTCTTT.

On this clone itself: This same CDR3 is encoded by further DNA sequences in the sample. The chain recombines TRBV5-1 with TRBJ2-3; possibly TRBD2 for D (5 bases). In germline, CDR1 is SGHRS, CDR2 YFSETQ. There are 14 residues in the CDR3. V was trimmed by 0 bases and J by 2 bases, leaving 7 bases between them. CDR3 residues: CASSLVRDTDTQYF. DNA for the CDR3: TGCGCCAGCAGCTTGGTACGGGACACAGATACGCAGTATTTT.

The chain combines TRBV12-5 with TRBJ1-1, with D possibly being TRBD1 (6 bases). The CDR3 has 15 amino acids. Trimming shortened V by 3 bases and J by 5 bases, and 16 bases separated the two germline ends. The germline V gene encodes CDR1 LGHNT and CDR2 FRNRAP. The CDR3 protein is CASGFFRGDRTEAFF. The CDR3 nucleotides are TGTGCTAGTGGTTTCTTCAGGGGTGATAGGACTGAAGCTTTCTTT. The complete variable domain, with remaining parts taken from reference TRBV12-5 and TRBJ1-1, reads DARVTQTPRHKVTEMGQEVTMRCQPILGHNTVFWYRQTMMQGLELLAYFRNRAPLDDSGMPKDRFSAEMPDATLATLKIQPSEPRDSAVYFCASGFFRGDRTEAFFGQGTRLTVV.

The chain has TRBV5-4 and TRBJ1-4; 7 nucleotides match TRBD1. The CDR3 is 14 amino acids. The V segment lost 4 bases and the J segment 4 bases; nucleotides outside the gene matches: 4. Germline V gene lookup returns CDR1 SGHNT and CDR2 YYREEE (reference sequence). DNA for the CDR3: TGTGCCAGCAGCAAAACAGGGGATAATGAAAAACTGTTTTTT. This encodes CASSKTGDNEKLFF.

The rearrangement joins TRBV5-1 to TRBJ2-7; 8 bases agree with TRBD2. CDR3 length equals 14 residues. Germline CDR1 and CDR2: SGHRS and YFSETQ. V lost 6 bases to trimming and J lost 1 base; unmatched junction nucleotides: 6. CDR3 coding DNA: TGCGCCAGCACTACTAGCGGAGGTTCCTACGAGCAGTACTTC. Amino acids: CASTTSGGSYEQYF.

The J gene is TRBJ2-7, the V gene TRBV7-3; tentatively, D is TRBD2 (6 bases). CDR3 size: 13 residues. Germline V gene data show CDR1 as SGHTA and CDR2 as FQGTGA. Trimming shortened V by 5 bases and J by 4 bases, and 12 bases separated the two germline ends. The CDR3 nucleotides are TGTGCCAGCAGCCTCTCCGGGGGTTACGAGCAGTACTTC. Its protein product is CASSLSGGYEQYF.

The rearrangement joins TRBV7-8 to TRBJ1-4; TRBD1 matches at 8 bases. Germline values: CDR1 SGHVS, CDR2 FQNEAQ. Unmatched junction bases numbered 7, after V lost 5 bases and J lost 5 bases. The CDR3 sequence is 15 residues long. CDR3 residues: CASSRDRQGNEKLFF. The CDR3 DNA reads TGTGCCAGCAGCCGGGATAGACAGGGGAATGAAAAACTGTTTTTT.

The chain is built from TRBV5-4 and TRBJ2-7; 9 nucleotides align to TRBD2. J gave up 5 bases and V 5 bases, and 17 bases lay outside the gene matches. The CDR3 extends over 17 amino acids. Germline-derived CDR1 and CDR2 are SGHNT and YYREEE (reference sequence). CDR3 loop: CASSHSGGREGLNEQYF. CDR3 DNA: TGTGCCAGCAGTCACTCCGGAGGGCGGGAGGGCCTCAACGAGCAGTACTTC.

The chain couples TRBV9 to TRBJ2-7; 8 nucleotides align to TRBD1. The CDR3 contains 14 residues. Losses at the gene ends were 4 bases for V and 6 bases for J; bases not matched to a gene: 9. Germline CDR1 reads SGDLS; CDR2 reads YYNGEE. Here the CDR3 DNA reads TGTGCCAGCAGCTTCGGACAGGGATCGGGCGAGCAGTACTTC. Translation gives CASSFGQGSGEQYF.

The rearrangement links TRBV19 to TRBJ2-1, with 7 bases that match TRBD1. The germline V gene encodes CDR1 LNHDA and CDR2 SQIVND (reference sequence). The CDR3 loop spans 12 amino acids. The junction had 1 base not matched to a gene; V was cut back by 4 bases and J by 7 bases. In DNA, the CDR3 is TGTGCCAGTAGTAACAGGGGAAATGAGCAGTTCTTC. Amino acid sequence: CASSNRGNEQFF.

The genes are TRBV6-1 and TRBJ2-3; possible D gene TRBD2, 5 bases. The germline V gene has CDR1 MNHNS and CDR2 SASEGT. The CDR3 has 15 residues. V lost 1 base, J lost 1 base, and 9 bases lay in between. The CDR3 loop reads CASSEGAVRTDTQYF. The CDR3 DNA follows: TGTGCCAGCAGTGAAGGAGCGGTCCGCACAGATACGCAGTATTTT.

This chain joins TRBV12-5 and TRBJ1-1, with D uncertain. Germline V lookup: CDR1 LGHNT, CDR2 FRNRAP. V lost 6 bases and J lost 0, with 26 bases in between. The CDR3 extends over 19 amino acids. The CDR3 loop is CASGPLPITEGSLNTEAFF. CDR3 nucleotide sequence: TGTGCTAGTGGACCTCTCCCGATAACAGAAGGGAGCCTGAACACTGAAGCTTTCTTT.